A selection of T cell receptor beta chains follows, all from one sample in a study of control samples from healthy donors and cancer patients. Sequencing was performed with immunoSEQ multiplex PCR; in TCRdb, only in-frame clones are kept and a portion is missing. The sample lists about 69,000 clones, roughly 82% occurring once. Sequenced material: PBMCs. Every receptor here comes from a woman between 45 and 60 years old with lung cancer. CDR3s include the opening cysteine and the closing phenylalanine or tryptophan. Fields, in order: D gene, V gene, J gene, clone size, CDR3 protein, CDR3 DNA. The D gene is left open where the match is weak. Not all rows give a size; the values are once, few, many and, for expanded clones, a class.

>NA|TRBV4-1|TRBJ1-6|NA
CASSPLQGLESPLHF
TGCGCCAGCAGCCCCTTACAGGGTTTAGAGTCACCCCTCCACTTT
>TRBD1|TRBV6-2/TRBV6-3|TRBJ1-2|few
CASSYSRGTGDGYTF
TGTGCCAGCAGTTACTCGCGCGGGACAGGGGATGGCTACACCTTC
>NA|TRBV20-1|TRBJ1-5|NA
CSAIDGQPQHF
TGCAGTGCTATAGACGGACAGCCCCAGCATTTT
>NA|TRBV9|TRBJ1-1|NA
CASSVAGASTEAFF
TGTGCCAGCAGCGTAGCTGGGGCGAGCACTGAAGCTTTCTTT
>NA|TRBV9|TRBJ1-2|NA
CASSVDRYGYTF
TGTGCCAGCAGCGTCGACCGGTATGGCTACACCTTC
>TRBD2|TRBV7-2|TRBJ2-7|few
CASSLWEGSSYEQYF
TGTGCCAGCAGCTTATGGGAGGGGAGCTCCTACGAGCAGTACTTC
>TRBD1|TRBV28|TRBJ2-7|NA
CASSLPGQGVNEQYF
TGTGCCAGCAGTTTACCGGGACAGGGGGTCAACGAGCAGTACTTC
>NA|TRBV7-2|TRBJ2-3|NA
CASSSTTRTDTQYF
TGTGCCAGCAGCTCCACGACTAGGACAGATACGCAGTATTTT
>TRBD1|TRBV7-7|TRBJ2-1|NA
CASSRDRGPYNEQFF
TGTGCCAGCAGCCGGGACAGGGGGCCTTACAATGAGCAGTTCTTC
>TRBD1|TRBV7-8|TRBJ1-5|NA
CASSLTGGGNQPQHF
TGTGCCAGCAGCCTGACAGGGGGTGGCAATCAGCCCCAGCATTTT
>NA|TRBV29-1|TRBJ1-2|NA
CSVGGVYGYTF
TGCAGCGTTGGGGGGGTCTATGGCTACACCTTC
>TRBD1|TRBV29-1|TRBJ1-2|NA
CSVGDRVNYGYTF
TGCAGCGTTGGGGACAGGGTCAACTATGGCTACACCTTC
>TRBD2|TRBV11-3|TRBJ2-1|NA
CASTTGLGNNEQFF
TGTGCCAGCACCACGGGACTAGGCAACAATGAGCAGTTCTTC
>NA|TRBV11-2|TRBJ1-5|NA
CASSLNSHRPQHF
TGTGCCAGCAGCTTAAACAGCCATCGGCCCCAGCATTTT
>NA|TRBV6-6|TRBJ1-5|few
CASRTIYQPQHF
TGTGCCAGCAGGACGATTTATCAGCCCCAGCATTTT
>NA|TRBV29-1|TRBJ1-5|NA
CSVGTPPQPQHF
TGCAGCGTTGGAACCCCCCCACAGCCCCAGCATTTT
>NA|TRBV29-1|TRBJ1-1|NA
CSIVRVNTEAFF
TGCAGCATTGTCAGAGTTAACACTGAAGCTTTCTTT
>NA|TRBV28|TRBJ1-5|NA
CASSLTGNQPQHF
TGTGCCAGCAGTTTAACTGGTAATCAGCCCCAGCATTTT
>NA|TRBV9|TRBJ1-1|few
CASSVEPGLPNTEAFF
TGTGCCAGCAGCGTTGAACCGGGCCTCCCTAACACTGAAGCTTTCTTT
>TRBD1|TRBV6-2/TRBV6-3|TRBJ1-6|NA
CASSLGQNNTPLHF
TGTGCCAGCAGTTTGGGACAGAACAATACACCCCTCCACTTT
>NA|TRBV5-1|TRBJ1-2|NA
CASSGDTHGLNYGYTF
TGCGCCAGCAGCGGGGATACTCATGGACTTAACTATGGCTACACCTTC
>NA|TRBV3-1/TRBV3-2|TRBJ1-1|NA
CASSPRGGGTEAFF
TGTGCCAGCAGCCCGCGAGGAGGTGGGACTGAAGCTTTCTTT
>TRBD2|TRBV7-2|TRBJ2-1|NA
CASSLRRLAGRNEQFF
TGTGCCAGCAGCTTAAGAAGACTAGCGGGCCGCAATGAGCAGTTCTTC
>NA|TRBV24-1|TRBJ2-5|once
CATSDSKDGGQETQYF
TGTGCCACCAGTGATTCGAAAGACGGGGGACAAGAGACCCAGTACTTC
>TRBD1|TRBV12-5|TRBJ1-2|NA
CASGLLGGTAFYGYTF
TGTGCTAGTGGTTTGCTTGGGGGGACAGCTTTCTATGGCTACACCTTC
>NA|TRBV6-2/TRBV6-3|TRBJ2-3|NA
CASRPSVSTDTQYF
TGTGCCAGCAGGCCTAGCGTAAGCACAGATACGCAGTATTTT
>TRBD2|TRBV11-2|TRBJ2-2|NA
CASSRSSGGAAGELFF
TGTGCCAGCAGCCGTTCTAGCGGGGGGGCGGCCGGGGAGCTGTTTTTT
>NA|TRBV15|TRBJ2-2|NA
CATSRDIRGAIHPGELFF
TGTGCCACCAGCAGAGATATTAGGGGTGCTATACATCCCGGGGAGCTGTTTTTT
>TRBD1|TRBV2|TRBJ1-2|once
CASSEGTGDGYTF
TGTGCCAGCAGTGAAGGGACAGGGGACGGCTACACCTTC
>TRBD1|TRBV5-1|TRBJ2-6|NA
CASSLFAGGAGGANVLTF
TGCGCCAGCAGCTTGTTCGCAGGGGGCGCGGGTGGGGCCAACGTCCTGACTTTC
>NA|TRBV7-2|TRBJ1-1|NA
CASSRPTGGAFF
TGTGCCAGCAGCCGCCCGACAGGTGGGGCTTTCTTT
>NA|TRBV7-2|TRBJ1-2|NA
CASSLGSGRGNGYTF
TGTGCCAGCAGCTTAGGGTCAGGAAGGGGGAATGGCTACACCTTC
>TRBD1|TRBV6-6|TRBJ1-2|NA
CASSIPDRAELDGYTF
TGTGCCAGCAGTATCCCTGACAGGGCGGAACTGGATGGCTACACCTTC
>TRBD1|TRBV9|TRBJ1-2|NA
CASSQGQWGGYTF
TGTGCCAGCAGCCAGGGACAGTGGGGCGGCTACACCTTC
>NA|TRBV4-1|TRBJ1-2|NA
CASSQEGVGGYTF
TGCGCCAGCAGCCAAGAGGGGGTCGGAGGCTACACCTTC
>NA|TRBV6-5|TRBJ1-2|once
CASSTGWADYGYTF
TGTGCCAGCAGTACAGGGTGGGCTGACTATGGCTACACCTTC
>NA|TRBV4-2|TRBJ1-2|NA
CASSRDFLGYYGYTF
TGTGCCAGCAGCCGAGACTTCCTAGGCTACTATGGCTACACCTTC
>NA|TRBV27|TRBJ2-3|NA
CASSDGTPSTDTQYF
TGTGCCAGCAGTGACGGAACACCAAGCACAGATACGCAGTATTTT
>NA|TRBV19|TRBJ1-1|NA
CASSRQNMNTEAFF
TGTGCCAGTAGTAGACAGAACATGAACACTGAAGCTTTCTTT
>TRBD2|TRBV7-3|TRBJ2-1|NA
CASSLATSTHEQFF
TGTGCCAGCAGCTTAGCGACTAGCACCCATGAGCAGTTCTTC
>NA|TRBV6-2/TRBV6-3|TRBJ2-7|NA
CASSYGRVRTDRSYEQYF
TGTGCCAGCAGTTACGGTCGGGTGAGGACTGATCGCTCCTACGAGCAGTACTTC
>TRBD1|TRBV2|TRBJ2-1|NA
CASSATGTGGDEQFF
TGTGCCAGCAGCGCAACCGGGACAGGGGGCGATGAGCAGTTCTTC
>NA|TRBV9|TRBJ2-3|NA
CASSVEATDTQYF
TGTGCCAGCAGCGTAGAGGCCACAGATACGCAGTATTTT
>TRBD2|TRBV29-1|TRBJ2-5|NA
CSVGLAGGQETQYF
TGCAGCGTTGGACTAGCGGGGGGACAAGAGACCCAGTACTTC
>TRBD1|TRBV18|TRBJ2-5|NA
CASSPRQGRRETQYF
TGTGCCAGCTCACCACGACAGGGGAGGCGAGAGACCCAGTACTTC
>NA|TRBV7-9|TRBJ2-1|once
CASEGGVSLYNEQFF
TGTGCCAGCGAAGGGGGGGTTTCTCTCTACAATGAGCAGTTCTTC
>TRBD1|TRBV2|TRBJ2-7|NA
CASRTQGARAYEQYF
TGTGCCAGCAGGACCCAGGGGGCGAGGGCCTACGAGCAGTACTTC
>NA|TRBV2|TRBJ2-7|few
CASSEGPYTYEQYF
TGTGCCAGCAGTGAAGGCCCTTACACGTACGAGCAGTACTTC
>NA|TRBV24-1|TRBJ2-7|few
CATSDFSGSIHEQYF
TGTGCCACCAGTGATTTTTCAGGGAGTATCCACGAGCAGTACTTC
>TRBD1|TRBV15|TRBJ1-5|NA
CATSRDYGTGWSGLGNQPQHF
TGTGCCACCAGCAGAGATTATGGGACAGGTTGGTCGGGGCTAGGCAATCAGCCCCAGCATTTT
>NA|TRBV6-5|TRBJ2-3|NA
CASTRAADTQYF
TGTGCCAGCACGCGGGCCGCAGATACGCAGTATTTT